This T cell receptor (beta chain) appears in the sequencing data of a study of identical twins (dated by TCRdb to about 2016). Study-wide context: TCR alpha and beta repertoires from monozygotic twins, unrelated adults of various ages and cord blood were deep-sequenced to test whether fetal clonotypes persist. To rule out contamination, the twin experiments were replicated at different times with different library preparation protocols.

Results and caveats for the whole study, not just this receptor: Abundant cord blood beta clonotypes carried fewer insertions; young adult naive repertoires showed a weaker similar trend, while memory repertoires showed none. Out-of-frame TCR alpha sequences shared between twins showed an excess of low generation-probability sequences compared with coincidental sharing between unrelated individuals. Because the same donors could not be followed over many years, the conclusions relied on cross-sectional statistical analysis. Excess twin sharing in beta out-of-frame sequences was weaker because fewer shared sequences lowered the signal-to-noise ratio. Out-of-frame TCR alpha sharing in monozygotic twins was systematically underestimated by recombination models, whereas sharing between unrelated individuals was in agreement with the recombination models. Zero-insertion analyses could be partly confounded by invariant T cells such as MAIT and iNKT, although diverse VJ usage argued against such confounding for most clonotypes.

Every donor was a healthy Caucasian. Three pairs of female monozygotic twins, all aged roughly 18 to 29 years, were included in the twin cohort. Positive isolation kits from Invitrogen were used to isolate CD4+ and CD8+ T cell populations. In the germline V gene, CDR1 corresponds to SGHTA and CDR2 to FQGNSA. After removal of 8 bases from V and 4 bases from J, the junction retains 6 bases not matched to a gene. The CDR3 goes from the cysteine to the phenylalanine over 14 residues. The read is trimmed to its CDR3 DNA, 42 bases read in frame from base 1. Library preparation used 5' RACE. This sample was sequenced with an Illumina HiSeq 2000. Template switching introduced a universal primer binding site; the final cDNA contained a unique molecular identifier, enabling accurate counting of TCR cDNA molecules. Specific primers in the conserved constant-segment region were used to synthesize first-strand cDNA for TCR alpha and beta chains. Each cDNA library was double barcoded, with a SMART-Mk sample barcode plus Illumina barcodes, to control for contamination. TruSeq adapter sequences and Illumina sample barcodes were added in two successive PCR steps. The Illumina HiSeq platform was used with custom primers to sequence TCR alpha and beta cDNA libraries. As for the authors' bioinformatics: Raw reads were processed with MiGEC to extract unique molecular identifiers, and MiXCR was used to determine CDR3 positions. For each individual, recombination models were inferred using an EM algorithm with the repgenHMM and IGoR tools. The tcR package in R was used for shared clonotype analysis, with sharing normalized by the product of cloneset sizes. To study raw recombination without the effects of thymic and clonal selection, out-of-frame nonproductive sequences were analyzed. The raw public reads went through TCRdb reprocessing: fastp at Q25, MiXCR clone calling, in-frame beta chains kept. Rows with one shared CDR3 protein collapse into an entry with the most common genes and DNA. What appears here as the V and J calls and clone size reflects TCRdb's work, not the paper's. A total of 540,000 or so distinct CDR3 sequences appear in this sample, 20% to 25% of them only once. About 0.5% of the sample lies in the top ten.

Points on this clonotype: Which antigen it targets is not known. It has no much larger one-base neighbor in the sample; base qualities were not kept.

These data also formed part of another study, on yellow fever vaccine responses in identical twins. From that second study: The authors reported that the T cell response to vaccination in identical twins appeared partly convergent and partly personalized. The study precisely tracked vaccine-responding T cell clones in identical twins.

The specimen sequenced was CD4+ T cells sorted from blood. The TCR comes from a woman younger than 35 in good health. The rearranged chain carries TRBV7-2 and TRBJ2-3, with 10 bases matching TRBD2. The CDR3 corresponds to CASVSGRAADTQYF. The DNA sequence reads TGTGCCAGCGTCAGCGGGAGGGCCGCAGATACGCAGTATTTT.